This T cell receptor (beta chain) was captured by sequencing in a study of cytomegalovirus exposure and HLA in healthy donors. The study, taken as a whole, reports: The study designated 150 to 200 TCR beta chains cytomegalovirus-associated.

About this clone: What it recognizes is unknown.

Germline assignment: CDR1 MNHEY and CDR2 SVGAGI. Trimming removed 0 bases at V and 1 base at J, with 6 bases between. The CDR3 covers 14 residues. The primer mix had 60 Vbeta and 13 Jbeta primers. The data were produced by immunoSEQ multiplex PCR, yet TCRdb's version contains in-frame clones alone and is incomplete. The sample includes 100,000 to 120,000 clones, 70% to 80% seen only once; the top ten take less than 5.5%. Sequenced sample: PBMCs. The origin of this receptor is a woman between 25 and 40 years old in good health and CMV-seropositive. The chain recombines TRBV6-5 with TRBJ1-1; D uncertain. CDR3 nucleotide sequence: TGTGCCAGCAGTTACTCTCGGGGGAACACTGAAGCTTTCTTT. It codes for CASSYSRGNTEAFF.